This T cell receptor beta chain was recorded in a study of CD8 T cells in Susac syndrome. Blood CD8+ and CD4+ T cells underwent high-throughput TCR beta sequencing. TEMRA cells were FACS-enriched, unlike CD8+ and CD4+ T cells, which were negatively isolated. With random hexamers, roughly 0.45 to 1 ug RNA was reverse transcribed. The method of amplification for TCR beta CDR3 was immunoSEQ multiplex PCR, covering 54 Vbeta and 13 Jbeta. TCRdb re-called the immunoSEQ multiplex PCR reads through MiXCR, storing one row per CDR3 protein. The data contain around 130,000 distinct CDR3 sequences, 94% of them seen just once; the ten biggest clones take up approximately 0.089%. Germline V gene lookup returns CDR1 SEHNR and CDR2 FQNEAQ (reference sequence). The CDR3 covers 14 residues. Trimming cost V 1 base and J 7 bases, with 11 bases left between them.

The receptor's source is a human donor in good health. Material for sequencing was CD4+ T cells from PBMCs. The rearrangement joins TRBV7-9 to TRBJ1-5; weak D call: TRBD1 (5 bases). CDR3 sequence reads: CASSLERGPQPQHF. The CDR3 DNA reads as TGTGCCAGCAGCTTAGAGCGGGGACCCCAGCCCCAGCATTTT.